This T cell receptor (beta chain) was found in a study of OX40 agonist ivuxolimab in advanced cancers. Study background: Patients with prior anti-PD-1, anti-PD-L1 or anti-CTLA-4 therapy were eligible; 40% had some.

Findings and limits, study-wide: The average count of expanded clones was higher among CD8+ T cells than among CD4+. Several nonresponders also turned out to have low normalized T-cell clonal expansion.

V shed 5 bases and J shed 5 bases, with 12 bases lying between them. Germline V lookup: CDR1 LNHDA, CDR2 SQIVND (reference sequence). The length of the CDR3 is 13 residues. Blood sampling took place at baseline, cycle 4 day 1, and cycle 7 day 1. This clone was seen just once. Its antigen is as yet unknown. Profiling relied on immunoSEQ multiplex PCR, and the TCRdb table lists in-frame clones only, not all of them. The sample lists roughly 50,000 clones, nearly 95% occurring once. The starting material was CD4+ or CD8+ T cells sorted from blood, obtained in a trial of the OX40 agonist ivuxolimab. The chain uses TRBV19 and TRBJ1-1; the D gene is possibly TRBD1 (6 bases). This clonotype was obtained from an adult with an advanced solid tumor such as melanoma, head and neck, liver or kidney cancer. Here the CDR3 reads CASSLTGRTEAFF. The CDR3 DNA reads TGTGCCAGTAGTCTAACAGGGAGAACTGAAGCTTTCTTT.